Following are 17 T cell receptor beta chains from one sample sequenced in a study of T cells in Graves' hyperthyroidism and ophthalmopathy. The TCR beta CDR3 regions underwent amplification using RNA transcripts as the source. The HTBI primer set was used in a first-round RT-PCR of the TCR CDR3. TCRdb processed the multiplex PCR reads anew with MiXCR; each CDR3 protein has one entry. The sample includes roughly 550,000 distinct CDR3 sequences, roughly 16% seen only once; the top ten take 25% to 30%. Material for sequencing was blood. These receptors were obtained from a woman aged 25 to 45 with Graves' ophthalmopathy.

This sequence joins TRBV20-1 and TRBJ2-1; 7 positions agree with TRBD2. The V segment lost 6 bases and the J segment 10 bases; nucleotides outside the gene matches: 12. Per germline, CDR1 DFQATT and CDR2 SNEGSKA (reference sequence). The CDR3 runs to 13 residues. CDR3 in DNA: TGCAGTGCCCCACTACTAGCAGCGGGAGAGCAGTTCTTC. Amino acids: CSAPLLAAGEQFF.

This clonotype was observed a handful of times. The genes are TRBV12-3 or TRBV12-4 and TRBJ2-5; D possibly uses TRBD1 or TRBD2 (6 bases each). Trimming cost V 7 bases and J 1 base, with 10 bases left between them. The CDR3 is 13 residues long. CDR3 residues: CASTRDTQETQYF. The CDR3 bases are TGTGCCAGCACGCGGGACACCCAAGAGACCCAGTACTTC.

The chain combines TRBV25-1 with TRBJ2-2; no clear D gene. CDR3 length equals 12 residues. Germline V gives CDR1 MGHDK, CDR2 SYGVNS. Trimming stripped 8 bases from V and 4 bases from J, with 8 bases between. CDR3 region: CASELFTGELFF. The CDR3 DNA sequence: TGTGCCAGCGAGCTGTTCACCGGGGAGCTGTTTTTT.

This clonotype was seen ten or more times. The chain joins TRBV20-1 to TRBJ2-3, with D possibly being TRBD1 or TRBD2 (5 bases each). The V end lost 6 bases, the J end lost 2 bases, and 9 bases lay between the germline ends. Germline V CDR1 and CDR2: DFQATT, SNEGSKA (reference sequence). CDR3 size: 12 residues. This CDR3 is CSAPGPTDTQYF. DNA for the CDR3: TGCAGTGCCCCGGGGCCCACAGATACGCAGTATTTT.

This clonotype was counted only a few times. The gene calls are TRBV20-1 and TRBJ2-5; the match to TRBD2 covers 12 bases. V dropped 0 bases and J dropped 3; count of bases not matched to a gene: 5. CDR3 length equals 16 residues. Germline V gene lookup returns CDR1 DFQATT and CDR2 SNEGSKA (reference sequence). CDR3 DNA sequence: TGCAGTGCTAGAGATCGGGCTAGCGGGAGGGAAGAGACCCAGTACTTC. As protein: CSARDRASGREETQYF.

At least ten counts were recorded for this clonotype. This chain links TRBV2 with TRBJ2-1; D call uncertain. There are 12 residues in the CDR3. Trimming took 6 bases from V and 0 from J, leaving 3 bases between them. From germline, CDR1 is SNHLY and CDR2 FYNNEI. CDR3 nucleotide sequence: TGTGCCAGCAGGGGCTCCTACAATGAGCAGTTCTTC. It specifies CASRGSYNEQFF.

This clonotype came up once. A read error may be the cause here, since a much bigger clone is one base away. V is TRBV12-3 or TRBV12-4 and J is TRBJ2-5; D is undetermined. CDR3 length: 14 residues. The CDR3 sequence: CTSRKGPIRETQYF. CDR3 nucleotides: TGTACCAGCAGAAAGGGCCCCATCAGGGAGACCCAGTACTTC.

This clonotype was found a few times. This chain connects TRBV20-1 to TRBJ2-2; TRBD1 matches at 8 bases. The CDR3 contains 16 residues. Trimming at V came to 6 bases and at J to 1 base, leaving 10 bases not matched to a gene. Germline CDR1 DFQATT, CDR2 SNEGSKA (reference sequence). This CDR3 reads CSAPSSTGVNTGELFF. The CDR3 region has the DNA TGCAGTGCGCCCTCCTCGACAGGGGTGAACACCGGGGAGCTGTTTTTT.

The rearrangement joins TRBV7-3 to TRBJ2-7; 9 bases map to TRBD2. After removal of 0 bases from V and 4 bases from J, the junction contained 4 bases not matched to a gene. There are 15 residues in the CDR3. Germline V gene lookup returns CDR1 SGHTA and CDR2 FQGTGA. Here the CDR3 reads CASSLTGTSTYEQYF. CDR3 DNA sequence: TGTGCCAGCAGCTTAACCGGGACTAGCACATACGAGCAGTACTTC.

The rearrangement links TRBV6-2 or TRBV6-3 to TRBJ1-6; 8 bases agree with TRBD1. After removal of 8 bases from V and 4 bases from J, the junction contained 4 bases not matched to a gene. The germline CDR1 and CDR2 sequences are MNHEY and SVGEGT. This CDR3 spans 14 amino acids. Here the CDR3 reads CASGQGRYNSPLHF. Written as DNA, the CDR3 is TGTGCCAGCGGACAGGGCCGGTATAATTCACCCCTCCACTTT.

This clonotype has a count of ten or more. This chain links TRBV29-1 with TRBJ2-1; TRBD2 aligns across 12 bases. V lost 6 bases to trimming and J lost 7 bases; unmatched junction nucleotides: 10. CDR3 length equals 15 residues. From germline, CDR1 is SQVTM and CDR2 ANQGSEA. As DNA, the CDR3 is TGCAGCGTCCGCCAACTAGCGGGAGGTGTTAATGAGCAGTTCTTC. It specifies CSVRQLAGGVNEQFF.

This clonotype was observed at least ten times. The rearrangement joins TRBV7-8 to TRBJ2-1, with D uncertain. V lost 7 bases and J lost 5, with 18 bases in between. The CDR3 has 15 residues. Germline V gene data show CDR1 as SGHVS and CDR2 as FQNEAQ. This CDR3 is CASNLGGELDNEQFF. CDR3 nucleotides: TGTGCCAGCAACCTGGGTGGGGAATTAGACAATGAGCAGTTCTTC.

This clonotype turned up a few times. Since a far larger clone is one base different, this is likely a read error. The CDR3 DNA is TGTGCCAGCAGTTTGGGTCAGCCCCAGTATTTT. Protein product: CASSLGQPQYF. V and J are TRBV12-3 or TRBV12-4 and TRBJ1-5; D not certain. The DNA end lines up better with TRBJ2-3; the J call may be wrong. This CDR3 comprises 11 residues.

The CDR3 coding sequence is TGTGCCACCAGTGATCCAAGGACAGGAGACAATGAGCAGTTCTTC. Translation: CATSDPRTGDNEQFF. V is TRBV24-1 and J is TRBJ2-1, with 7 bases aligning to TRBD1. CDR3 length: 15 residues. Germline CDR1 KGHDR, CDR2 SFDVKD. J was trimmed by 5 bases and V by 3 bases; bases with no gene match: 6.

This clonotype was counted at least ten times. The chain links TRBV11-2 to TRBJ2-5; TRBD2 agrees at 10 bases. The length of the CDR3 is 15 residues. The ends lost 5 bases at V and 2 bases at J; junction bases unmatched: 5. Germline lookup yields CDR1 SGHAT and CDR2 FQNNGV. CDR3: CASSPVLAGQETQYF. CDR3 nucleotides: TGTGCCAGCAGCCCAGTACTAGCGGGACAAGAGACCCAGTACTTC.

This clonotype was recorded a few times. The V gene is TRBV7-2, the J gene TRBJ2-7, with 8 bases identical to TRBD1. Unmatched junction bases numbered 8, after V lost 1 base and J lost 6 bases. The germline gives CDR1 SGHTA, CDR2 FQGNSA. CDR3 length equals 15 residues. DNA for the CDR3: TGTGCCAGCAGCTTAGAAGGGACAGGTTTTTTCGAGCAGTACTTC. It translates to CASSLEGTGFFEQYF.

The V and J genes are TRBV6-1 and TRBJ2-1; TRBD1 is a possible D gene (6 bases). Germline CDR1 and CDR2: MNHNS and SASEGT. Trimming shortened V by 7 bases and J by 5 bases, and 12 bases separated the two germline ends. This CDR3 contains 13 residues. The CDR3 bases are TGTGCCAGCACCCTGGGACAAAACAATGAGCAGTTCTTC. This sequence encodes CASTLGQNNEQFF.